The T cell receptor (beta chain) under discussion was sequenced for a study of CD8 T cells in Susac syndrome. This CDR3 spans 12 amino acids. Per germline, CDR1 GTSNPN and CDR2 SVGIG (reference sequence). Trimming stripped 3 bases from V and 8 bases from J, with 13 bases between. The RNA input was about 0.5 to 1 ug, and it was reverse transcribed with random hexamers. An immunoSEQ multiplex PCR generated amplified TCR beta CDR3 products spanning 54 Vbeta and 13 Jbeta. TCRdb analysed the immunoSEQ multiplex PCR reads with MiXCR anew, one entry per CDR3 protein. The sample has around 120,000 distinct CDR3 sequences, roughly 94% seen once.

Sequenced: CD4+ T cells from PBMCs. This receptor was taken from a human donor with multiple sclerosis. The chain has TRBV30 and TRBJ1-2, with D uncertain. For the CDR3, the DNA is TGTGCCTGGAGCCTAATAGGGTCAGGCTACACCTTC. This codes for CAWSLIGSGYTF.